A selection of T cell receptor beta chains follows, all from one sample in a study of T cells after yellow fever vaccination. TCRdb passed the 5' RACE reads through MiXCR, listing each CDR3 protein once. The sample has a few hundred thousand distinct CDR3 sequences, about a sixth seen once; the top ten hold roughly 17%. The material sequenced was PBMCs, taken 5 to 6 days after the first yellow fever vaccination. The source of these receptors is a man younger than 35 who received the YFV17D yellow fever vaccine. CDR3s include the opening cysteine and the closing phenylalanine or tryptophan. D genes are given only for firm matches. The size field is filled for only some rows; it gives once, few, many or a size class.

d_gene: -; j_gene: TRBJ2-4; v_gene: TRBV4-1; abundance: few; CDR3nt: TGCGCCAGCAGCCAAAACAGGGATCCGAACATTCAGTACTTC; CDR3aa: CASSQNRDPNIQYF
d_gene: -; j_gene: TRBJ2-3; v_gene: TRBV7-3; abundance: many; CDR3nt: TGTGCCAGCAGCTTATCTTTGGGTGAATGGGATACGCAGTATTTT; CDR3aa: CASSLSLGEWDTQYF
d_gene: TRBD1; j_gene: TRBJ2-2; v_gene: TRBV5-4; abundance: -; CDR3nt: TGTGCCAGCAGCTGGGGACAGAGCACCGGGGAGCTGTTTTTT; CDR3aa: CASSWGQSTGELFF
d_gene: -; j_gene: TRBJ2-1; v_gene: TRBV6-1; abundance: few; CDR3nt: TGTGCCAGCAGTACGGACAACTACAATGAGCAGTTCTTC; CDR3aa: CASSTDNYNEQFF
d_gene: -; j_gene: TRBJ1-1; v_gene: TRBV19; abundance: -; CDR3nt: TGTGCCAGTAGCATGTATGCAGGCTACACTGAAGCTTTCTTT; CDR3aa: CASSMYAGYTEAFF
d_gene: -; j_gene: TRBJ2-1; v_gene: TRBV7-9; abundance: -; CDR3nt: TGTGCCAGCAGCTTATTAGTTGAGCAGTTCTTC; CDR3aa: CASSLLVEQFF
d_gene: -; j_gene: TRBJ2-2; v_gene: TRBV20-1; abundance: few; CDR3nt: TGCAGTGCTCTGGACAGACAAAACACCGGGGAGCTGTTTTTT; CDR3aa: CSALDRQNTGELFF
d_gene: -; j_gene: TRBJ2-2; v_gene: TRBV5-5; abundance: -; CDR3nt: TGTGCCAGCAGCTGGATTGGACGCGCGAACACCGGGGAGCTGTTTTTT; CDR3aa: CASSWIGRANTGELFF
d_gene: -; j_gene: TRBJ1-4; v_gene: TRBV14; abundance: few; CDR3nt: TGTGCCAGCAGCAATCACGGGCAGTCAGAAAAACTGTTTTTT; CDR3aa: CASSNHGQSEKLFF
d_gene: -; j_gene: TRBJ2-1; v_gene: TRBV2; abundance: few; CDR3nt: TGTGCCAGCAGCTGGGACACTTACAATGAGCAGTTCTTC; CDR3aa: CASSWDTYNEQFF
d_gene: TRBD1; j_gene: TRBJ1-6; v_gene: TRBV14; abundance: few; CDR3nt: TGTGCCAGCAGCCAAGGCTGGGGACAGCGAGATTCACCCCTCCACTTT; CDR3aa: CASSQGWGQRDSPLHF
d_gene: -; j_gene: TRBJ1-4; v_gene: TRBV29-1; abundance: -; CDR3nt: TGCAGCGTTCTCCAGGCAGGCGAAAAACTGTTTTTT; CDR3aa: CSVLQAGEKLFF
d_gene: -; j_gene: TRBJ2-3; v_gene: TRBV29-1; abundance: few; CDR3nt: TGCAGCGTTGCGGAGGGTACGGCAGATACGCAGTATTTT; CDR3aa: CSVAEGTADTQYF
d_gene: -; j_gene: TRBJ1-4; v_gene: TRBV6-5; abundance: -; CDR3nt: TGTGCCAGCAGTTACCGTGACAGAGAGGTTGAAAAACTGTTTTTT; CDR3aa: CASSYRDREVEKLFF
d_gene: -; j_gene: TRBJ1-3; v_gene: TRBV3-1; abundance: -; CDR3nt: TGTGCCAGCAGCCAACGTGGGGAAAACACCATATATTTT; CDR3aa: CASSQRGENTIYF
d_gene: TRBD2; j_gene: TRBJ2-5; v_gene: TRBV18; abundance: -; CDR3nt: TGTGCCAGCTCCCGAAGTCGACTAGCAGAGACCCAGTACTTC; CDR3aa: CASSRSRLAETQYF
d_gene: -; j_gene: TRBJ1-6; v_gene: TRBV5-6; abundance: -; CDR3nt: TGTGCCAGCAGCATGGGACGGGATTCACCCCTCCACTTT; CDR3aa: CASSMGRDSPLHF
d_gene: TRBD1; j_gene: TRBJ2-2; v_gene: TRBV28; abundance: few; CDR3nt: TGTGCCAGCAGTACTACAGGGGTCGGGGAGCTGTTTTTT; CDR3aa: CASSTTGVGELFF
d_gene: -; j_gene: TRBJ2-5; v_gene: TRBV7-2; abundance: few; CDR3nt: TGTGCCAGCAGTACTGAAGAGACCCAGTACTTC; CDR3aa: CASSTEETQYF
d_gene: TRBD2; j_gene: TRBJ2-7; v_gene: TRBV12-3/TRBV12-4; abundance: few; CDR3nt: TGTGCCAGCAGTTTAGGGACTAGCGGAATCTACGAGCAGTACTTC; CDR3aa: CASSLGTSGIYEQYF
d_gene: TRBD1; j_gene: TRBJ2-7; v_gene: TRBV7-2; abundance: few; CDR3nt: TGTGCCAGCAGGAGGACAGGGAATGGCGAGCAGTACTTC; CDR3aa: CASRRTGNGEQYF
d_gene: TRBD1; j_gene: TRBJ1-1; v_gene: TRBV5-1; abundance: -; CDR3nt: TGCGCCACTTCGACAGGGGGCGTCTATGCTGAAGCTTTCTTT; CDR3aa: CATSTGGVYAEAFF
d_gene: TRBD1; j_gene: TRBJ1-1; v_gene: TRBV12-3/TRBV12-4; abundance: few; CDR3nt: TGTGCCAGCAGTTTCAGTACAGGGGTCACTGAAGCTTTCTTT; CDR3aa: CASSFSTGVTEAFF
d_gene: -; j_gene: TRBJ2-2; v_gene: TRBV6-1; abundance: -; CDR3nt: TGTGCCAGCAGTGAACTAGGGACTACCGGGGAGCTGTTTTTT; CDR3aa: CASSELGTTGELFF
d_gene: TRBD1; j_gene: TRBJ1-1; v_gene: TRBV27; abundance: -; CDR3nt: TGTGCCAGCAGTTTATCGGGGCCGGCCGGGGGCAGGGGGCGATCGGACACTGAAGCTTTCTTT; CDR3aa: CASSLSGPAGGRGRSDTEAFF
d_gene: TRBD1; j_gene: TRBJ1-5; v_gene: TRBV5-1; abundance: few; CDR3nt: TGCGCCAGCAGCTTGGGGACAGGGAGCAATAGCAATCAGCCCCAGCATTTT; CDR3aa: CASSLGTGSNSNQPQHF
d_gene: -; j_gene: TRBJ2-3; v_gene: TRBV9; abundance: -; CDR3nt: TGTGCCAGCAGCGTAACCTCCTTTTCGGTTGCAGATACGCAGTATTTT; CDR3aa: CASSVTSFSVADTQYF
d_gene: -; j_gene: TRBJ2-5; v_gene: TRBV30; abundance: few; CDR3nt: TGTGCCTGGAGTGGGGTTAGTTTCAGGCAAGAGACCCAGTACTTC; CDR3aa: CAWSGVSFRQETQYF
d_gene: -; j_gene: TRBJ2-2; v_gene: TRBV9; abundance: -; CDR3nt: TGTGCCAGCAGCGTATTTGACGGGGAGCTGTTTTTT; CDR3aa: CASSVFDGELFF
d_gene: -; j_gene: TRBJ2-5; v_gene: TRBV4-3; abundance: -; CDR3nt: TGCGCCAGCAGCCAAGGTCCCTCGGGGACCCAGTACTTC; CDR3aa: CASSQGPSGTQYF
d_gene: -; j_gene: TRBJ1-1; v_gene: TRBV11-2; abundance: few; CDR3nt: TGTGCCAGCAGCCATTGGCCTGCAGGGTGGACTGAAGCTTTCTTT; CDR3aa: CASSHWPAGWTEAFF
d_gene: -; j_gene: TRBJ2-6; v_gene: TRBV18; abundance: -; CDR3nt: TGTGCCAGCTCCCTAATAGTCAGCTCTGGGGCCAACGTCCTGACTTTC; CDR3aa: CASSLIVSSGANVLTF
d_gene: -; j_gene: TRBJ1-5; v_gene: TRBV7-9; abundance: -; CDR3nt: TGTGCCAGCAGCCCGTGGGATCAGCCCCAGCATTTT; CDR3aa: CASSPWDQPQHF
d_gene: -; j_gene: TRBJ2-3; v_gene: TRBV4-3; abundance: few; CDR3nt: TGCGCCAGCAGCCAAGAAGGTGCCGCAGATACGCAGTATTTT; CDR3aa: CASSQEGAADTQYF
d_gene: -; j_gene: TRBJ1-2; v_gene: TRBV6-2/TRBV6-3; abundance: -; CDR3nt: TGTGCCAGCAGTTACGGGGGCGACTATGGCTACACCTTC; CDR3aa: CASSYGGDYGYTF
d_gene: TRBD2; j_gene: TRBJ2-1; v_gene: TRBV5-5; abundance: few; CDR3nt: TGTGCCAGCAGCAGAGGACTAGCGGGAAGCTCCTACAATGAGCAGTTCTTC; CDR3aa: CASSRGLAGSSYNEQFF
d_gene: -; j_gene: TRBJ2-1; v_gene: TRBV29-1; abundance: few; CDR3nt: TGCAGCGTTCCAAGGGGCGTAAATGAGCAGTTCTTC; CDR3aa: CSVPRGVNEQFF
d_gene: -; j_gene: TRBJ2-5; v_gene: TRBV6-5; abundance: -; CDR3nt: TGTGCCAGCCAAGTTTGGGGGGGCCAGACCCAGTACTTC; CDR3aa: CASQVWGGQTQYF
d_gene: TRBD1; j_gene: TRBJ1-2; v_gene: TRBV18; abundance: -; CDR3nt: TGTGCCAGCTCACCAAGGACAGGGGGGCGAGGTGGCTACACCTTC; CDR3aa: CASSPRTGGRGGYTF
d_gene: -; j_gene: TRBJ2-7; v_gene: TRBV5-5; abundance: -; CDR3nt: TGTGCCAGCAGCTTGGATGTCGGTTTCTTTTCCTACGAGCAGTACTTC; CDR3aa: CASSLDVGFFSYEQYF